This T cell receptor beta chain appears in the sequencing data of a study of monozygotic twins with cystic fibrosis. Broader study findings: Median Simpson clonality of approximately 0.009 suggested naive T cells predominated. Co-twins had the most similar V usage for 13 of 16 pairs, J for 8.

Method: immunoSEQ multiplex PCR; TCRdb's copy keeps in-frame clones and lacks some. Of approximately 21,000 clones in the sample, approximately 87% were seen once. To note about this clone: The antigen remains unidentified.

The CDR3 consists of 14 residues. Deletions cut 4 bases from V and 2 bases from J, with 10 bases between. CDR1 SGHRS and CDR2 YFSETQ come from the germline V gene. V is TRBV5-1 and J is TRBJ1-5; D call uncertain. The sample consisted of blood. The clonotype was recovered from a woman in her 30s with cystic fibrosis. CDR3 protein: CASSVSGGNQPQHF. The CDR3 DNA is TGCGCCAGCAGCGTCTCTGGGGGCAATCAGCCCCAGCATTTT.